This TCR beta chain appears in the sequencing data of a study of beta chain features in type 1 diabetes. Study-wide context: Healthy donors and patients had similar age, gender and cell yields. Findings of the study overall: The study left unresolved whether HLA type influences TCRB rearrangement. Type 1 diabetes patients showed fewer insertions and more deletions at VDJ junctions.

V was shortened by 3 bases and J by 4 bases, with 15 bases between the two germline ends. Germline CDR1 is LGHNA and CDR2 is YSLEER. This CDR3 contains 15 residues. Every donor had blood drawn once into heparin, 100 to 150 mL on average. Sequenced material consisted of expressed TCRB transcripts (all of the isolated RNA was reverse transcribed). TCRdb's table, derived via immunoSEQ multiplex PCR, lists solely in-frame clones and lacks some. The data hold nearly 350,000 clones, with around 8% observed a single time. On this clone itself: Its target is not known.

The sequence came from a woman between 18 and 29 years old in good health. The chain carries TRBV4-3 and TRBJ1-1, with a possible D match to TRBD1 (5 bases). Specimen: central memory CD4+ T cells from blood. CDR3: CASSHPAGGITEAFF. The CDR3 nucleotides read TGCGCCAGCAGCCATCCAGCGGGGGGAATCACTGAAGCTTTCTTT.